Shown below are 30 T cell receptor beta chains from a single sample sequenced in a study of blood T cells in healthy people across ages. Next came a second PCR, run for roughly 6 to 11 cycles, which used a sample-barcoded 5' primer along with a J-beta primer mix. Using its own MiXCR run on the 5' RACE reads, TCRdb lists one record per CDR3 protein. There are 1.8 million or so distinct CDR3 sequences in the sample; 35% to 50% occur only once, and 20% to 25% lies in the top ten. Sequencing was carried out using blood. These TCRs come from a human donor in good health.

This clonotype occurred a few times. The rearrangement joins TRBV5-5 to TRBJ1-4; perhaps TRBD1 as D (5 bases). The germline V gene has CDR1 SGHKS and CDR2 YYEKEE (reference sequence). This CDR3 has 14 amino acids. Trimming cost V 4 bases and J 5 bases, with 12 bases left between them. The CDR3 is CASSAGPGNEKLFF. The DNA for the CDR3 is TGTGCCAGCAGCGCGGGCCCAGGGAATGAAAAACTGTTTTTT.

This clonotype came up a few times. The chain joins TRBV20-1 to TRBJ1-5, with a weak D call TRBD1 (5 bases). V was clipped by 0 bases and J by 0 bases, with 12 bases between them. Germline-derived CDR1 and CDR2 are DFQATT and SNEGSKA (reference sequence). The CDR3 is made up of 16 amino acids. DNA for the CDR3: TGCAGTGCTAGAGATGCCGGGGCCGCTAGCAATCAGCCCCAGCATTTT. It translates to CSARDAGAASNQPQHF.

The genes are TRBV29-1 and TRBJ2-7; 7 nucleotides agree with TRBD1. The CDR3 is made up of 15 amino acids. CDR1 SQVTM and CDR2 ANQGSEA come from the germline V gene. V shed 1 base and J 9 bases; nucleotides not matched to a gene: 15. CDR3 region: CSVEAWGDRDHGQYF. The CDR3 coding sequence is TGCAGCGTTGAAGCTTGGGGAGACAGGGACCACGGGCAGTACTTC.

This chain joins TRBV20-1 and TRBJ2-7, with D possibly matching TRBD1 (6 bases). Germline values: CDR1 DFQATT, CDR2 SNEGSKA (reference sequence). V shed 3 bases and J shed 4 bases, with 16 bases lying between them. The CDR3 consists of 14 residues. CDR3 coding DNA: TGCAGTGCTAGTCGGACAGCAAGCGCATACGAGCAGTACTTC. It is translated as CSASRTASAYEQYF.

V usage is TRBV27 and J usage is TRBJ1-2, with D perhaps TRBD1 (6 bases). The CDR3 is 13 residues long. The V end lost 6 bases, the J end lost 6 bases, and 14 bases lay between the germline ends. Germline-derived CDR1 and CDR2 are MNHEY and SMNVEV (reference sequence). The CDR3 nucleotides read TGTGCCAGCAGGACAGGTCCATATAATGGCTACACCTTC. Translated: CASRTGPYNGYTF.

This clonotype came up many times. CDR3 nucleotides: TGCGCCAGCAGCCAGAGGGGAGCGGAGACCCAGTACTTC. As protein: CASSQRGAETQYF. The J gene is TRBJ2-5, the V gene TRBV5-1; D possibly uses TRBD1 or TRBD2 (5 bases each). V was cut by 4 bases and J by 5 bases, with 12 bases left in between. The length of the CDR3 is 13 residues. Germline V CDR1 and CDR2: SGHRS, YFSETQ.

This clonotype was counted at least ten times. The V and J genes are TRBV2 and TRBJ1-2; D is possibly TRBD1 (6 bases). Deletions cut 5 bases from V and 4 bases from J, with 8 bases between. The CDR3 totals 12 residues. Per germline, CDR1 SNHLY and CDR2 FYNNEI. CDR3 sequence: CASSTGFYGYTF. DNA for the CDR3: TGTGCCAGCAGTACAGGGTTCTATGGCTACACCTTC. Drawing the rest from reference TRBV2 and TRBJ1-2, the complete variable domain is EPEVTQTPSHQVTQMGQEVILRCVPISNHLYFYWYRQILGQKVEFLVSFYNNEISEKSEIFDDQFSVERPDGSNFTLKIRSTKLEDSAMYFCASSTGFYGYTFGSGTRLTVV.

This clonotype has ten or more counts. V usage is TRBV12-3 or TRBV12-4 and J usage is TRBJ2-5, with D perhaps TRBD1 (6 bases). CDR3 length: 14 amino acids. Trimming left V 3 bases short and J 3 bases short, with 11 bases between. CDR3 loop: CASSLGAEEETQYF. The CDR3 DNA is TGTGCCAGCAGTTTGGGGGCCGAGGAAGAGACCCAGTACTTC.

This clonotype came up a few times. This chain links TRBV12-3 or TRBV12-4 with TRBJ2-5; 16 nucleotides align to TRBD2. CDR3 length: 18 residues. Trimming cost V 5 bases and J 5 bases; bases outside gene matches: 11. DNA for the CDR3: TGTGCCAGCAGTCCCGGGACTAGCGGGGGGGACGTCCGGGAGACCCAGTACTTC. This encodes CASSPGTSGGDVRETQYF.

This clonotype was recorded many times. The chain combines TRBV7-9 with TRBJ2-1; the D is unclear. Trimming left V 3 bases short and J 9 bases short, with 3 bases between. CDR1 and CDR2 from the germline V gene are SEHNR and FQNEAQ (reference sequence). The CDR3 contains 10 residues. The CDR3 DNA follows: TGTGCCAGCAGCTTTAGTGAGCAGTTCTTC. As protein: CASSFSEQFF.

The V and J genes are TRBV7-2 and TRBJ2-3; 14 bases match TRBD2. Germline values: CDR1 SGHTA, CDR2 FQGNSA. V was pared by 3 bases and J by 1 base, with 3 bases of the junction left unmatched. The CDR3 has 17 amino acids. As DNA, the CDR3 is TGTGCCAGCAGCTTGACTAGCGGGAGGGCCGGCACAGATACGCAGTATTTT. It codes for CASSLTSGRAGTDTQYF.

This chain joins TRBV29-1 and TRBJ2-5; tentatively, D is TRBD1 (6 bases). V lost 5 bases to trimming and J lost 2 bases, with 12 bases between them. From germline, CDR1 is SQVTM and CDR2 ANQGSEA. This CDR3 is built from 13 residues. The CDR3 sequence is CSVQTGDQETQYF. In DNA, the CDR3 is TGCAGCGTTCAGACAGGAGATCAAGAGACCCAGTACTTC.

The chain combines TRBV7-8 with TRBJ2-5; unclear D gene. Trimming cost V 1 base and J 2 bases, with 8 bases left between them. Germline V gene data show CDR1 as SGHVS and CDR2 as FQNEAQ. The CDR3 is made up of 14 amino acids. For the CDR3, the DNA is TGTGCCAGCAGCTTAGGGTGGGGACAAGAGACCCAGTACTTC. Translation: CASSLGWGQETQYF.

This clonotype has a count of ten or more. The chain couples TRBV3-1 to TRBJ1-2; no clear D gene. This CDR3 spans 13 amino acids. Trimming removed 0 bases at V and 4 bases at J, with 6 bases between. Looked up from germline, CDR1 is LGHDT and CDR2 is YNNKEL (reference sequence). The CDR3 reads CASSQEEGYGYTF. CDR3 DNA sequence: TGTGCCAGCAGCCAAGAGGAGGGCTATGGCTACACCTTC. Full variable domain (remainder filled in from reference TRBV3-1 and TRBJ1-2): DTAVSQTPKYLVTQMGNDKSIKCEQNLGHDTMYWYKQDSKKFLKIMFSYNNKELIINETVPNRFSPKSPDKAHLNLHINSLELGDSAVYFCASSQEEGYGYTFGSGTRLTVV.

There are many counts of this clonotype. The chain is built from TRBV28 and TRBJ2-7; D remains ambiguous. This CDR3 has 15 amino acids. The germline V gene encodes CDR1 MDHEN and CDR2 SYDVKM. Trimming shortened V by 5 bases and J by 2 bases, and 16 bases separated the two germline ends. The CDR3: CASSPPEPLPYEQYF. In DNA, the CDR3 is TGTGCCAGCAGTCCGCCAGAGCCACTACCCTACGAGCAGTACTTC.

This clonotype was recorded a few times. V usage is TRBV11-2 and J usage is TRBJ2-7, with D unresolved. CDR1 is SGHAT and CDR2 is FQNNGV in the germline V gene. This CDR3 contains 15 residues. The germline V and J ends were trimmed by 1 base and 0 bases, with 10 bases remaining between them. The CDR3 DNA follows: TGTGCCAGCAGCTTAGGCTTTGCAGACTCCTACGAGCAGTACTTC. Translating gives CASSLGFADSYEQYF.

V usage is TRBV24-1 and J usage is TRBJ2-1; 9 nucleotides line up with TRBD1. This CDR3 is built from 17 residues. Unmatched junction bases numbered 9, after V lost 3 bases and J lost 4 bases. CDR1 and CDR2 from the germline V gene are KGHDR and SFDVKD. The CDR3 loop reads CATSDPARQGGYNEQFF. DNA of the CDR3: TGTGCCACCAGTGATCCGGCCCGACAGGGGGGTTACAATGAGCAGTTCTTC.

This sequence joins TRBV29-1 and TRBJ1-2; the D gene is possibly TRBD1 (5 bases). This CDR3 contains 13 residues. Germline CDR1 reads SQVTM; CDR2 reads ANQGSEA. Trimming pared 3 bases from V and 10 bases from J, leaving 18 bases between. The CDR3 DNA follows: TGCAGCGTTGAGTCTACGGGGGTCGGGGACTACACCTTC. Translated, it gives CSVESTGVGDYTF.

The V and J genes are TRBV10-3 and TRBJ2-7; the D gene is possibly TRBD1 (7 bases). CDR1 is ENHRY and CDR2 is SYGVKD in the germline V gene. The CDR3 is 12 amino acids. Deletions cut 8 bases from V and 7 bases from J, with 15 bases between. The CDR3 loop reads CAIGRGAGEQYF. The CDR3 nucleotides read TGTGCCATCGGCAGGGGGGCGGGTGAGCAGTACTTC.

This chain joins TRBV5-1 and TRBJ2-1; 12 bases are shared with TRBD2. The end of the DNA is better explained by TRBJ2-7, so the J call may be wrong. Germline V gene sequence: CDR1 SGHRS, CDR2 YFSETQ. The CDR3 sequence is 17 residues long. The CDR3 nucleotides are TGCGCCAGCAGCTTGTCGCTAGCGGGGGGGCCGGACAATGAGCAGTACTTC. Translation: CASSLSLAGGPDNEQYF.

The gene calls are TRBV20-1 and TRBJ2-2; 8 positions agree with TRBD1. The CDR3 totals 16 residues. Germline V gives CDR1 DFQATT, CDR2 SNEGSKA (reference sequence). J gave up 3 bases and V 6 bases, and 12 bases lay outside the gene matches. The CDR3 bases are TGCAGTGCCCCTACCCGGACAGGGTCAGACACCGGGGAGCTGTTTTTT. Residues: CSAPTRTGSDTGELFF.

This clonotype appeared a few times. The gene calls are TRBV4-1 and TRBJ1-5; no clear D gene. Per the germline V gene, CDR1 is MGHRA and CDR2 is YSYEKL. Trimming shortened V by 0 bases and J by 0 bases, and 9 bases separated the two germline ends. The CDR3 has 16 amino acids. In DNA, the CDR3 is TGCGCCAGCAGCCAAGATTTAGGCAGTAGCAATCAGCCCCAGCATTTT. As protein: CASSQDLGSSNQPQHF.

This chain connects TRBV7-6 to TRBJ2-3; no definite D call. The CDR3 runs to 15 residues. Germline loops: CDR1 SGHVS, CDR2 FNYEAQ. The V gene lost 1 base and the J gene lost 2 bases, with 10 bases spanning the gap. The CDR3 sequence is CASSLVDVNTDTQYF. The CDR3 coding sequence is TGTGCCAGCAGCTTAGTGGATGTGAACACAGATACGCAGTATTTT. Variable domain in full (rest from reference TRBV7-6 and TRBJ2-3): GAGVSQSPRYKVTKRGQDVALRCDPISGHVSLYWYRQALGQGPEFLTYFNYEAQQDKSGLPNDRFSAERPEGSISTLTIQRTEQRDSAMYRCASSLVDVNTDTQYFGPGTRLTVL.

Comments on this clonotype: A read error may explain this, as a much larger clone is one base away. This rearrangement joins TRBV29-1 to TRBJ2-5; D is uncertain. CDR1 SQVTM and CDR2 ANQGSEA come from the germline V gene. CDR3 length: 14 amino acids. The CDR3 DNA follows: TGCGGCGTTGAAGATCGAGTCATGGGCGAGACCCAGTACTTC. This encodes CGVEDRVMGETQYF.

V usage is TRBV29-1 and J usage is TRBJ1-1, with D uncertain. V was shortened by 3 bases and J by 10 bases, with 9 bases between the two germline ends. The germline CDR1 and CDR2 sequences are SQVTM and ANQGSEA. CDR3 size: 10 residues. CDR3 in amino acids: CSVEEGIAFF. Here the CDR3 DNA reads TGCAGCGTTGAGGAGGGTATAGCTTTCTTT. The full variable domain, its missing parts supplied by reference TRBV29-1 and TRBJ1-1, is SAVISQKPSRDICQRGTSLTIQCQVDSQVTMMFWYRQQPGQSLTLIATANQGSEATYESGFVIDKFPISRPNLTFSTLTVSNMSPEDSSIYLCSVEEGIAFFGQGTRLTVV.

A few counts support this clonotype. V gene TRBV4-2 combines with J gene TRBJ2-5; TRBD2 aligns across 7 bases. This CDR3 is built from 16 residues. V was pared by 0 bases and J by 5 bases, with 9 bases of the junction left unmatched. In germline, CDR1 is LGHNA, CDR2 YNFKEQ. The CDR3 DNA sequence: TGTGCCAGCAGCCAAGATAGCGCGGGGGAGGGGGAGACCCAGTACTTC. Protein: CASSQDSAGEGETQYF.

The chain's CDR3 is CASSQDRGGRQETQYF. The DNA for the CDR3 is TGTGCCAGCAGCCAAGATCGGGGGGGACGACAAGAGACCCAGTACTTC. This chain links TRBV4-2 with TRBJ2-5, with TRBD2 matching 8 bases. Trimming cost V 0 bases and J 2 bases; bases outside gene matches: 5. The CDR3 consists of 16 residues. In germline, CDR1 is LGHNA, CDR2 YNFKEQ.

Of note for this clonotype: A read error is possible here, since a much larger clone lies one base away. V gene TRBV20-1 combines with J gene TRBJ2-7; TRBD2 aligns across 10 bases. Germline lookup yields CDR1 DFQATT and CDR2 SNEGSKA (reference sequence). The CDR3 has 14 residues. With 7 bases clipped from V and 3 bases from J, the junction kept 9 bases outside the gene matches. CDR3 coding DNA: TGCAGTGTGAATCTAGCGGGGGAAGGCTACGAGCAGTACTTC. It encodes CSVNLAGEGYEQYF.

On this clonotype: This sequence may be a read error, since a much larger clone differs from it by one base. V usage is TRBV5-6 and J usage is TRBJ1-2; the D gene is possibly TRBD1 (6 bases). Trimming took 0 bases from V and 8 from J, leaving 11 bases between them. Germline CDR1 reads SGHDT; CDR2 reads YYEEEE. The CDR3 totals 13 residues. CDR3 sequence: CASSLGTVPGYTF. As DNA, the CDR3 is TGTGCCAGCAGCTTGGGGACAGTCCCAGGCTACACCTTC.

On this clonotype itself: Germline and junction disagree at one end, which may indicate a read error. The V and J genes are TRBV2 and TRBJ2-6; D perhaps matches TRBD1 (5 bases). Germline lookup yields CDR1 SNHLY and CDR2 FYNNEI. CDR3 size: 16 residues. CDR3 coding DNA: TGTGCCAGTACAATGGGGCGGAGCTCTGGGGCCAACGTCCGGACTTTC. This encodes CASTMGRSSGANVRTF.